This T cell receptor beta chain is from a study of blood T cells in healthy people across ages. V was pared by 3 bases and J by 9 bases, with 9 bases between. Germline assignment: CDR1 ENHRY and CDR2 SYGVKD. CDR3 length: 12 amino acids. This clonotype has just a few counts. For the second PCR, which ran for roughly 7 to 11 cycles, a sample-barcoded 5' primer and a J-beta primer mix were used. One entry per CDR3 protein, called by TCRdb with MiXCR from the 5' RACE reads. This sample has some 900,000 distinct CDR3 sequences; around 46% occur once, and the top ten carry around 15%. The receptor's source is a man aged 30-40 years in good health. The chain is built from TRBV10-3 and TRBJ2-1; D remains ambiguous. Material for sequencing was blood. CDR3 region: CAISDNGFEQFF. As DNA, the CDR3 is TGTGCCATCAGTGATAATGGGTTTGAGCAGTTCTTC.